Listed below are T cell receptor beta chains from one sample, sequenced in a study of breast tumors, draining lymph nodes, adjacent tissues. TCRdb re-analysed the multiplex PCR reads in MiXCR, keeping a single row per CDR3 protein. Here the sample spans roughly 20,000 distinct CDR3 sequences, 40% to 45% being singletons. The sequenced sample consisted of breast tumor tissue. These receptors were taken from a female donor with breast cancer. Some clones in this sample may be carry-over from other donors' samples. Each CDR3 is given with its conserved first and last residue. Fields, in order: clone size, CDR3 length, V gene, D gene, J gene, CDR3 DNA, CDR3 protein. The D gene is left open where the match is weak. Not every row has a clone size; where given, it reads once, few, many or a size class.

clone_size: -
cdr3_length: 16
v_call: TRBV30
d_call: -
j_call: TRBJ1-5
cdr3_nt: TGTGCCTGGAGTGTTTCAATTGGCAGAAACAATCAGCCCCAGCATTTT
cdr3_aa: CAWSVSIGRNNQPQHF

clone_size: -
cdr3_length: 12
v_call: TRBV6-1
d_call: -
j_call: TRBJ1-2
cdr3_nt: TGTGCCAGCAGTCCCATCGATCGGGGCTACACCTTC
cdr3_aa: CASSPIDRGYTF

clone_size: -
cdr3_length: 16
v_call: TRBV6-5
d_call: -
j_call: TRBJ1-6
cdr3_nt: TGTGCCAGCAGTTACTCGAGCGGGGCTGGTAGTTCACCCCTCCACTTT
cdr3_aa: CASSYSSGAGSSPLHF

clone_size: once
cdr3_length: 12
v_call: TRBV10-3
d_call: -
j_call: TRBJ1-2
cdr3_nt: TGTGCCATCAGTGTCGGGGACTATGGCTACACCTTC
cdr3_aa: CAISVGDYGYTF

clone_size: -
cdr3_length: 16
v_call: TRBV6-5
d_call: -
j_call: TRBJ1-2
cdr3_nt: TGTGCCAGCAGTTACTCGGTATCCGGCGATTTCCAAGGCTACACCTTC
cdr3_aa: CASSYSVSGDFQGYTF

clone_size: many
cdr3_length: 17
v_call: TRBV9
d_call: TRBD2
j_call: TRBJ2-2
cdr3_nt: TGTGCCAGCAGCGTAGTGTCGCTAGCGGGAGGGTCCGGGGAGCTGTTTTTT
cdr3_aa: CASSVVSLAGGSGELFF

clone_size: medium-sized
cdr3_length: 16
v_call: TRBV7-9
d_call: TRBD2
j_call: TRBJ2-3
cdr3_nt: TGTGCCAGCAGCTCTAGCGGGAGCCCCCCCACAGATACGCAGTATTTT
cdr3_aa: CASSSSGSPPTDTQYF

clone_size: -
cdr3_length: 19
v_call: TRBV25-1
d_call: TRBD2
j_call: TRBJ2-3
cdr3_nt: TGTGCCAGCAGTGCTAGGGCGTGGGCTAGCGGGATTAGCACAGATACGCAGTATTTT
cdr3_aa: CASSARAWASGISTDTQYF

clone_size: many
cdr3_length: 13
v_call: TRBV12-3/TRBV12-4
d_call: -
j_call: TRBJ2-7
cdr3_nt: TGTGCCAGCAGTTTACAGGGGAACTACGAGCAGTACTTC
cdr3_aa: CASSLQGNYEQYF

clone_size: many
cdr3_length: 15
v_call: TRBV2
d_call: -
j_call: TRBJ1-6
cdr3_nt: TGTGCCAGCAGTTCTAGACAGGCCGATAATTCACCCCTCCACTTT
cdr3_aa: CASSSRQADNSPLHF

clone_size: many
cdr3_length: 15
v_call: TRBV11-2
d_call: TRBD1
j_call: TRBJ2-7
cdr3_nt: TGTGCCAGCAGCACCGGGACAGGGAGGACCTACGAGCAGTACTTC
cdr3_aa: CASSTGTGRTYEQYF

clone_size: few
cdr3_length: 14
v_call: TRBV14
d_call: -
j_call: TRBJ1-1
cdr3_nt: TGTGCCAGCAAGGTGGGAGGGTGGGAGACTGAAGCTTTCTTT
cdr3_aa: CASKVGGWETEAFF

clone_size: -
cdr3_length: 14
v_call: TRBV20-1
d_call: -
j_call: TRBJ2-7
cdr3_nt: TGCAGTGCTAGAGATGAACGCGGACTCTACGAGCAGTACTTC
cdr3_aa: CSARDERGLYEQYF

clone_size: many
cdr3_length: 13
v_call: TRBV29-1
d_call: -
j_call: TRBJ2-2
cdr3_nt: TGCAGCGTTGACCCATCGAACACCGGGGAGCTGTTTTTT
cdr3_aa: CSVDPSNTGELFF

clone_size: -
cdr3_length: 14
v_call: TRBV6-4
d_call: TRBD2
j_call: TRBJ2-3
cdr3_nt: TGTGCCAGCAGCCAGAGCGGGGGCCGGGATACGCAGTATTTT
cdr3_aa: CASSQSGGRDTQYF

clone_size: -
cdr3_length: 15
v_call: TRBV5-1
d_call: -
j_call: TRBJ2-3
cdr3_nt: TGCGCCAGCAGCCGGGCTAGCGACGTCACAGATACGCAGTATTTT
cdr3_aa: CASSRASDVTDTQYF

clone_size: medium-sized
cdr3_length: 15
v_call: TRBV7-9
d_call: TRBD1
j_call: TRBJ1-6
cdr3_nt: TGTGCCAGCAGCTCCCAGGGGGGCAAAAAATCACCCCTCCACTTT
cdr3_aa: CASSSQGGKKSPLHF

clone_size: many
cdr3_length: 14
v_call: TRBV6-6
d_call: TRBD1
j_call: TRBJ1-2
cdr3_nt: TGTGCCAGCACCCCGGGACAGATTAACTATGGCTACACCTTC
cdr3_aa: CASTPGQINYGYTF

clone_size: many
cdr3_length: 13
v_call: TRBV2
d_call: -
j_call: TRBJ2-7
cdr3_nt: TGTGCCAGCAGTGACCCCGGGCCGTACGAGCAGTACTTC
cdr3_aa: CASSDPGPYEQYF

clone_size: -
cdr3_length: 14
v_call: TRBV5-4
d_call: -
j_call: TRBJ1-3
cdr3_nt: TGTGCCAGCAGAAGAAGTCTCTCTGGAAACACCATATATTTT
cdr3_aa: CASRRSLSGNTIYF

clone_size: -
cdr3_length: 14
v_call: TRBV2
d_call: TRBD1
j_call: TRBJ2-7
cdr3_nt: TGTGCCAGCATCTACCGGGACAGCTCCTACGAGCAGTACTTC
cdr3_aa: CASIYRDSSYEQYF

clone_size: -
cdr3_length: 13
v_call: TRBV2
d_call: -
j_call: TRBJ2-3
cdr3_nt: TGTGCCAGCAGTGAAGGGCAGGGAGGTACGCAGTATTTT
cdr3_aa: CASSEGQGGTQYF

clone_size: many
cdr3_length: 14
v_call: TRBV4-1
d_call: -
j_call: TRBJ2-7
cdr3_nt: TGCGCCAGCAGCCAAGATCCTCCCGCCTACGAGCAGTACTTC
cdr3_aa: CASSQDPPAYEQYF

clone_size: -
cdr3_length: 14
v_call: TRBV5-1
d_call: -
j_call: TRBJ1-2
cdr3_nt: TGCGCCAGCAGCTTGTCCGCGGCAAGCTATGGCTACACCTTC
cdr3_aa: CASSLSAASYGYTF

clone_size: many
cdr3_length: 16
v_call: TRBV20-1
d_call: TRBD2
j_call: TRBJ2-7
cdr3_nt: TGCAGTGCTAGAGATATGCTAGCGGGATATCCGCGGGAGCAGTACTTC
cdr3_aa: CSARDMLAGYPREQYF

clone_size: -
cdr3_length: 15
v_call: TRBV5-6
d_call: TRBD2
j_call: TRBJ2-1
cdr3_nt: TGTGCCAGCAGCTTTGGCGGGAGCTCCTACAATGAGCGGTTCTTC
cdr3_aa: CASSFGGSSYNERFF

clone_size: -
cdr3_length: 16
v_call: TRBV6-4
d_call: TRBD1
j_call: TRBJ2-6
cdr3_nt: TGTGCCAGCAGTGCCGACAGGGCCTCTGGGGCCAACGTCCTGACTTTC
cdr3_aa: CASSADRASGANVLTF

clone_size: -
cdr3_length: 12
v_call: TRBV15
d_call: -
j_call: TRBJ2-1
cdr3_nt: TGTGCCACCAGCAGAGCCCGCAGGGAGCAGTTCTTC
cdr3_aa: CATSRARREQFF

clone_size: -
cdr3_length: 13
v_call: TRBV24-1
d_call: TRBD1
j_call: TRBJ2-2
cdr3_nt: TGTGCCACCAGTGAGACAGGGGTTGGGGAGCTGTTTTTT
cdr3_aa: CATSETGVGELFF

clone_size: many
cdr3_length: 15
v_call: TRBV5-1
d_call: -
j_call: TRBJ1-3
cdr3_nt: TGCGCCAGCAGCTCCTCCGGGGCCTCTGGAAACACCATATATTTT
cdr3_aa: CASSSSGASGNTIYF

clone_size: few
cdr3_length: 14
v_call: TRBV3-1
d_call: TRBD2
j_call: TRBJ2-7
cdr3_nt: TGTGCCAGCAGCACAGGACTAGCGGGAAGCGAGCAGTACTTC
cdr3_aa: CASSTGLAGSEQYF

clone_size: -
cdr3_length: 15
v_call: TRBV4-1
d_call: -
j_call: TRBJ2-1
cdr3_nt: TGCGCCAGCAGCCAAGGACGGGATCCCTACAATGAGCAGTTCTTC
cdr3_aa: CASSQGRDPYNEQFF

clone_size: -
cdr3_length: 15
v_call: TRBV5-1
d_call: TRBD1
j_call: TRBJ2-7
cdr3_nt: TGCGCCAGCAGCCCTGAGACAGGGGAATCAGACGAGCAGTACTTC
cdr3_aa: CASSPETGESDEQYF

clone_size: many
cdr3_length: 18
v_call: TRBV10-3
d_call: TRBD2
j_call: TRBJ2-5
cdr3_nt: TGTGCCATCAGTGAGTTAGGGACTAGCCGACCAAGAGGGGAGACCCAGTACTTC
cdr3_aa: CAISELGTSRPRGETQYF

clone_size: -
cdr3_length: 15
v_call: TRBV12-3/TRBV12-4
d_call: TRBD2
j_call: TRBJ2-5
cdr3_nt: TGTGCCAGCAGTTCCTCTAGCGGGGGGTCCGGGACCCAGTACTTC
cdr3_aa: CASSSSSGGSGTQYF

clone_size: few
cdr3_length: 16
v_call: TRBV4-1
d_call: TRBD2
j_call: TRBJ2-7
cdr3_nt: TGCGCCAGCAGCCAAGATCAAGCGGGAGCCCTCTACGAGCAGTACTTC
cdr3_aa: CASSQDQAGALYEQYF

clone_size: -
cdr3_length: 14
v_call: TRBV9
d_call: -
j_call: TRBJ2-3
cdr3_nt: TGTGCCAGCAGCCCCTCGGGGGCGACAGATACGCAGTATTTT
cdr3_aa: CASSPSGATDTQYF

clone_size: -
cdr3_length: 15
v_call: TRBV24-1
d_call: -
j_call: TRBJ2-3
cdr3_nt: TGTGCCACCAGTGCTAATGTCGGTAGCACAGATACGCAGTATTTT
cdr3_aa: CATSANVGSTDTQYF

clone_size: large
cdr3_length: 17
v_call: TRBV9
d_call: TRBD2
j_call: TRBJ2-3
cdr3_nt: TGTGCCAGCAGCGCTCCAATAGCGGGGCTTAGCACAGATACGCAGTATTTT
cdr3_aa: CASSAPIAGLSTDTQYF

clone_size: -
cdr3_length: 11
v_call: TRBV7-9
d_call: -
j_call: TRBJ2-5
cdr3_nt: TGTGCCAGCAGCTTAGGTGTGACCCAGTACTTC
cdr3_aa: CASSLGVTQYF

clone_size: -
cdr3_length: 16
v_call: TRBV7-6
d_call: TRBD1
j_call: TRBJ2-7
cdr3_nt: TGTGCCAGCAGCAACCCCGGACAGGGGCAAACCTACGAGCAGTACTTC
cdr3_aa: CASSNPGQGQTYEQYF

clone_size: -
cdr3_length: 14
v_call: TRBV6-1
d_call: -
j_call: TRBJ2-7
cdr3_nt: TGTGCCAGCAGTGAAGCCCCCAGTCAGGACGAGCAGTACTTC
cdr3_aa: CASSEAPSQDEQYF

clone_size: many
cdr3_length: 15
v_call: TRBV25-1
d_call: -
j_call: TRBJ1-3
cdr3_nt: TGTGCCAGCAGTGAACTTTCAGGGGAGGGAAACACCATATATTTT
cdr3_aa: CASSELSGEGNTIYF

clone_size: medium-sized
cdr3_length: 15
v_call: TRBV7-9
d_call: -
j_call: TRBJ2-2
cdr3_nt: TGTGCCAGCAGCTTCGGCGCAGGTTTCACCGGGGAGCTGTTTTTT
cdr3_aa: CASSFGAGFTGELFF

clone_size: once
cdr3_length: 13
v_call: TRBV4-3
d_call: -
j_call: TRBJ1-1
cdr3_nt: TGCGCCAGCAGCCTCACGAGTTACACTGAAGCTTTCTTT
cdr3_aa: CASSLTSYTEAFF

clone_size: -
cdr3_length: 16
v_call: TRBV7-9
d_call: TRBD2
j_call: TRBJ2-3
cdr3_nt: TGTGCCAGCAGCCCCGGAAATAGCGGGGGGACAGATACGCAGTATTTT
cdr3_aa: CASSPGNSGGTDTQYF